What follows is one T cell receptor (beta chain) and its context. The data are from a study of shared clonotypes between healthy human individuals. From CD4+ cells came CD45RA+ naive and CD45RA-negative memory subsets. Profiled with immunoSEQ multiplex PCR; TCRdb holds only in-frame clones, not every one. In the table there are a few million clones, approximately 94% of which are singletons. The TCR comes from a man aged 18 to 35 in good health. Sequencing input: naive CD4+ T cells sorted from blood. The subset: CD45RA+ positively selected.

The CDR3 DNA sequence: TGTGCCAGCAGTTGGGACAGGACATCCTACGAGCAGTACTTC. Its protein is CASSWDRTSYEQYF. The gene calls are TRBV6-6 and TRBJ2-7, with 8 bases that match TRBD1. Unmatched junction bases numbered 3, after V lost 4 bases and J lost 1 base. Germline V CDR1 and CDR2: MNHNY, SVGAGI (reference sequence). CDR3 length: 14 residues.